A single T cell receptor (beta chain) is shown here with its context. These data come from a study of T cell changes during pregnancy in multiple sclerosis. The V end lost 0 bases, the J end lost 0 bases, and 11 bases lay between the germline ends. Germline CDR1 and CDR2: SGHNT and YYREEE (reference sequence). The CDR3 covers 16 residues. Assay used: immunoSEQ multiplex PCR; TCRdb lists only in-frame clones, some missing. The repertoire includes 35,000 to 45,000 clones, around 90% of them detected once, and around 0.57% sits in the top ten. Sequenced here: CD4+ T cells from peripheral blood mononuclear cells, sampled before pregnancy. The sequence was obtained from a female donor with multiple sclerosis, enrolled in a pregnancy study. This chain links TRBV5-4 with TRBJ2-3, with a possible D match to TRBD2 (5 bases). CDR3 nucleotides: TGTGCCAGCAGCTTGGCCTTAGCGACTAGCACAGATACGCAGTATTTT. It translates to CASSLALATSTDTQYF.